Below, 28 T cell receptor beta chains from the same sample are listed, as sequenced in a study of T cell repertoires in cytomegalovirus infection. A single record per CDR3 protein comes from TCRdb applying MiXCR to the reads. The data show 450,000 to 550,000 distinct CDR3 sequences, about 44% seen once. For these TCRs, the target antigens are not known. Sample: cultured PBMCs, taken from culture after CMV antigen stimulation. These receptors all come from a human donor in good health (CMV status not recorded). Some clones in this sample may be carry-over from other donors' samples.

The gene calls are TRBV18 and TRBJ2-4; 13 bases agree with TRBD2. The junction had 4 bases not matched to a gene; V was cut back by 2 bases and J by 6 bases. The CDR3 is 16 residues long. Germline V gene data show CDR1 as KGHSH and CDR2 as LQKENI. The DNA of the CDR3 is TGTGCCAGCTCACCAAAGACTAGCGGGGGGACAAACATTCAGTACTTC. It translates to CASSPKTSGGTNIQYF.

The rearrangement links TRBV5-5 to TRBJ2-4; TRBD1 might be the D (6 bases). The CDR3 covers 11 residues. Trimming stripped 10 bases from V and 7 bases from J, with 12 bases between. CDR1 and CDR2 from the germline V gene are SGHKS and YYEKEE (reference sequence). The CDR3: CASTGNNIQYF. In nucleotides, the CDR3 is TGTGCCTCAACAGGGAACAACATTCAGTACTTC.

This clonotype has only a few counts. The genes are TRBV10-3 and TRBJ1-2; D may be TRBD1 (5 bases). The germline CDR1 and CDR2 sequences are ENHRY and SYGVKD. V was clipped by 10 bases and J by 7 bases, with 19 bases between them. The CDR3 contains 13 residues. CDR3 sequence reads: CATRDLADIGYTF. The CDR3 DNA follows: TGTGCCACTCGGGACCTGGCGGATATTGGCTACACCTTC.

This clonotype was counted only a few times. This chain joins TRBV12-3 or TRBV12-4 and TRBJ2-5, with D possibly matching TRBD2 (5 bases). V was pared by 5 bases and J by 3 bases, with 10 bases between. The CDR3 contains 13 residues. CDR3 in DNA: TGTGCCAGCAGTCCGTACGGGGAAGAGACCCAGTACTTC. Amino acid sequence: CASSPYGEETQYF.

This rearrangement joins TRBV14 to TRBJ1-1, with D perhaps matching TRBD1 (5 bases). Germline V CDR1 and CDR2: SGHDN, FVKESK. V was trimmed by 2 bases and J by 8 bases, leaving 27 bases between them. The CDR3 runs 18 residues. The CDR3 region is CASSQTVGDLKSVLEAFF. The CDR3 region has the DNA TGTGCCAGCAGCCAAACCGTCGGGGACCTAAAATCTGTTCTCGAAGCTTTCTTT.

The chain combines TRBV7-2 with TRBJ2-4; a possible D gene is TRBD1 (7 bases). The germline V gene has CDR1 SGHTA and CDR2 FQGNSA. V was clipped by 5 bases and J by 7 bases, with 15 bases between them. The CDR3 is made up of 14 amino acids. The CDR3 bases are TGTGCCAGCAGCGTAGTTGGAGGGGGCAACATTCAGTACTTC. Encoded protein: CASSVVGGGNIQYF.

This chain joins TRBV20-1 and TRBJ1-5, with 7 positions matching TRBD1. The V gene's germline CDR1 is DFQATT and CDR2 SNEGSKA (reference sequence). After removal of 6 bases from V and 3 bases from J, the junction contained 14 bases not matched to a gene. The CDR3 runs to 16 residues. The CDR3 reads CSAPTRQGIDNQPQHF. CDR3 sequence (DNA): TGCAGTGCCCCTACCCGACAGGGTATAGACAATCAGCCCCAGCATTTT.

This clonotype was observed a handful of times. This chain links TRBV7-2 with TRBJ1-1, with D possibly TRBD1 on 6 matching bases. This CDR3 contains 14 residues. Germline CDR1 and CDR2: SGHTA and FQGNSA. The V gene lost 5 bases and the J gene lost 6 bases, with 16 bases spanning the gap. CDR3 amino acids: CASSGAGALAEAFF. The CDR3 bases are TGTGCCAGCAGCGGTGCAGGGGCCCTAGCTGAAGCTTTCTTT.

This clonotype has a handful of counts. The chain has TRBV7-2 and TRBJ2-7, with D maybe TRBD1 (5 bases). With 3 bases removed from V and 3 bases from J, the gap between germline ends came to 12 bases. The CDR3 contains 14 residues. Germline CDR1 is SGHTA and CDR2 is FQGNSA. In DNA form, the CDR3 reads TGTGCCAGCAGCTTTGTGGGGCCCATCTACGAGCAGTACTTC. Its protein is CASSFVGPIYEQYF.

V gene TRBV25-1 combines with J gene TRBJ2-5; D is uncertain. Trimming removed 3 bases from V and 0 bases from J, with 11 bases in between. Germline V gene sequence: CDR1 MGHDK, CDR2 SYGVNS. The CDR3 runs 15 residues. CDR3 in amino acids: CASSEGGRDQETQYF. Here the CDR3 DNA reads TGTGCCAGCAGTGAGGGTGGTAGAGACCAAGAGACCCAGTACTTC.

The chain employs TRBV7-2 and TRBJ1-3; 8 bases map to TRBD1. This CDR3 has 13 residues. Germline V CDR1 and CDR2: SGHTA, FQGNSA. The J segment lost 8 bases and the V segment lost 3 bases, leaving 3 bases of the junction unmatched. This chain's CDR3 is CASSFGQGDTIYF. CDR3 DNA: TGTGCCAGCAGCTTCGGACAGGGTGACACCATATATTTT.

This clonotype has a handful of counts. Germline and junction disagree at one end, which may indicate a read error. As DNA, the CDR3 is TGTGCCAGCAGCTTACGACCCAGTCGGGACAGTGACTTC. Its translation is CASSLRPSRDSDF. The rearrangement joins TRBV7-2 to TRBJ1-2; 7 bases agree with TRBD1. Germline V CDR1 and CDR2: SGHTA, FQGNSA. The CDR3 consists of 13 residues.

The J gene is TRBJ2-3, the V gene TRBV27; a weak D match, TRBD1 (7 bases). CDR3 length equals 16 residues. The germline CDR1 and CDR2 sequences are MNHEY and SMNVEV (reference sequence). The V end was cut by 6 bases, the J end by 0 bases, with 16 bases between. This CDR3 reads CASRPGDSSSTDTQYF. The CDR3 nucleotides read TGTGCCAGCAGACCGGGGGACAGCTCAAGCACAGATACGCAGTATTTT.

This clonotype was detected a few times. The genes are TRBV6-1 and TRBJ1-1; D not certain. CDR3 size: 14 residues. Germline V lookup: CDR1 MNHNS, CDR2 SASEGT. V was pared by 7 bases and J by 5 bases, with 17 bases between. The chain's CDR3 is CASTLRTGTTEAFF. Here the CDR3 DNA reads TGTGCCAGCACCCTTAGAACGGGCACAACTGAAGCTTTCTTT.

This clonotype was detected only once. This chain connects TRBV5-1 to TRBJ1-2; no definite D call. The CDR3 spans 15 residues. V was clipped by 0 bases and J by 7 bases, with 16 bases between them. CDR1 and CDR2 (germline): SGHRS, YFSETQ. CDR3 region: CASSLGSVLRFGYTF. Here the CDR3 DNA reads TGCGCCAGCAGCTTGGGGAGTGTCCTAAGGTTTGGCTACACCTTC.

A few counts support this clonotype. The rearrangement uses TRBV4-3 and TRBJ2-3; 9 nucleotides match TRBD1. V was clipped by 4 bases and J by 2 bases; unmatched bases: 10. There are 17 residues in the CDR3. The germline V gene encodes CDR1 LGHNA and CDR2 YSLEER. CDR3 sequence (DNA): TGCGCCAGCAGCCGGGAAGGGACAGGGTATTCCACAGATACGCAGTATTTT. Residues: CASSREGTGYSTDTQYF.

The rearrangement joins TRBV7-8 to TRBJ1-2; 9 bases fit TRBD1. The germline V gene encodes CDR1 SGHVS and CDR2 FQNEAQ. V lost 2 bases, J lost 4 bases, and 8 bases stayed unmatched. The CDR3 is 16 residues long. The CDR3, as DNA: TGTGCCAGCAGCTTAAGCGAGGGGACAGGGTCCTATGGCTACACCTTC. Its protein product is CASSLSEGTGSYGYTF. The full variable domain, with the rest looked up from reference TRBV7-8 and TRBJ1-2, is GAGVSQSPRYKVAKRGQDVALRCDPISGHVSLFWYQQALGQGPEFLTYFQNEAQLDKSGLPSDRFFAERPEGSVSTLKIQRTQQEDSAVYLCASSLSEGTGSYGYTFGSGTRLTVV.

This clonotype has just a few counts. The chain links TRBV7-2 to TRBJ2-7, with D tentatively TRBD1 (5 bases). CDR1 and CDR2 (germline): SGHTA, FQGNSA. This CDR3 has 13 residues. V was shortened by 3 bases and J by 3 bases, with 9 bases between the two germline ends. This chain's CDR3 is CASSLDKVYEQYF. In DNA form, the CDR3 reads TGTGCCAGCAGCTTGGACAAGGTCTACGAGCAGTACTTC.

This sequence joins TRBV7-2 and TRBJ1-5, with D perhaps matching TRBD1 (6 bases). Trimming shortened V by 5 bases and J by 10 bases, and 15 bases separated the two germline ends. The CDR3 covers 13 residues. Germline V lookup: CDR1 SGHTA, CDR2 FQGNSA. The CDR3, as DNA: TGTGCCAGCAGCCCATCCGGGGGCAGTCCCCAGCATTTT. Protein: CASSPSGGSPQHF.

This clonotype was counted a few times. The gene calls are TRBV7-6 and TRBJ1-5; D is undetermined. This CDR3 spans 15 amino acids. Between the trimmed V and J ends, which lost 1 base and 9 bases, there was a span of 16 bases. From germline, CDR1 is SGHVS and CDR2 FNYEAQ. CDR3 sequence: CASSLGGWGDRPQHF. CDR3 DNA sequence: TGTGCCAGCAGCTTAGGCGGGTGGGGAGATAGGCCCCAGCATTTT.

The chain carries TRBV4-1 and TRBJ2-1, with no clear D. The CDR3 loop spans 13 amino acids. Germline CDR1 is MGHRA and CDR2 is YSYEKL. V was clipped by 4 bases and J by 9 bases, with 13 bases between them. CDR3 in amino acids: CASSRTERSEQFF. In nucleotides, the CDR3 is TGCGCCAGCAGCCGCACTGAACGGAGTGAGCAGTTCTTC.

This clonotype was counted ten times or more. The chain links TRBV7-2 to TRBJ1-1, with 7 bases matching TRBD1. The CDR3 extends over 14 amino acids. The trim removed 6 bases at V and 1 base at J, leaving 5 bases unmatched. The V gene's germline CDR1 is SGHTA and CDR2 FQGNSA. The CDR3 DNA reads TGTGCCAGCAGACAAAGACAGGGGAACACTGAAGCTTTCTTT. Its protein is CASRQRQGNTEAFF.

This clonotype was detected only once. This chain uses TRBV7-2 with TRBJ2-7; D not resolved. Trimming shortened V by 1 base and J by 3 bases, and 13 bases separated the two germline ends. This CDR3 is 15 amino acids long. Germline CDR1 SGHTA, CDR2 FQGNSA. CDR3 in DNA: TGTGCCAGCAGCTTAGTATCGCAAGCGAACTACGAGCAGTACTTC. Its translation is CASSLVSQANYEQYF.

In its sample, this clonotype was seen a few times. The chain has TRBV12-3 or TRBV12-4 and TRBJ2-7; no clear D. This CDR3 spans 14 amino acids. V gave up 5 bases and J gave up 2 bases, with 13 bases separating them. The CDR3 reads CASSPRVGAYEQYF. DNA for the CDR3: TGTGCCAGCAGTCCAAGGGTAGGCGCCTACGAGCAGTACTTC.

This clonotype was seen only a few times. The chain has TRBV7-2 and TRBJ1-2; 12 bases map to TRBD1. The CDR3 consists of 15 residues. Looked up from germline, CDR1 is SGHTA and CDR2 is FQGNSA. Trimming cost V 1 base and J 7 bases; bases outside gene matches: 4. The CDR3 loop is CASSLVGQGAGGYTF. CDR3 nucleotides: TGTGCCAGCAGCTTAGTGGGACAGGGGGCGGGTGGCTACACCTTC.

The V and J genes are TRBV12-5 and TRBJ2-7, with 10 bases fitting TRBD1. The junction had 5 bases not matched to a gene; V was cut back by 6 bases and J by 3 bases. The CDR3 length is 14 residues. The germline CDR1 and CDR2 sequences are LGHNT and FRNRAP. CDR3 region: CASGSGQGDYEQYF. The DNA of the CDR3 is TGTGCTAGTGGCTCAGGACAGGGGGACTACGAGCAGTACTTC.

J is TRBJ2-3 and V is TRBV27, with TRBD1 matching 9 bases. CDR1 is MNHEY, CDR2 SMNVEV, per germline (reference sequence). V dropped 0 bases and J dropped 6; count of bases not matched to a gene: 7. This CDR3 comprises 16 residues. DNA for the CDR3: TGTGCCAGCAGTTTATCCTGGACAGGGGCTGGGGATACGCAGTATTTT. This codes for CASSLSWTGAGDTQYF.

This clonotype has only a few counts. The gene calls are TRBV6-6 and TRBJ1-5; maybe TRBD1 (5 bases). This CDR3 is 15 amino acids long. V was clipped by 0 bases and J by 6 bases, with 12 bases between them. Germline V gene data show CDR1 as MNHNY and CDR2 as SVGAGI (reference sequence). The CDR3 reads CASSYSAGTGQPQHF. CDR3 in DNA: TGTGCCAGCAGTTACTCCGCGGGGACGGGTCAGCCCCAGCATTTT.